This is a list of T cell receptor beta chains from one sample in a study of cytomegalovirus exposure and HLA in healthy donors. The repertoire was sequenced with immunoSEQ multiplex PCR; TCRdb's copy has only in-frame clones and lacks some. This table holds more than 110,000 clones, approximately 63% found once. The sequenced sample consisted of PBMCs. These receptors came from a woman aged 60 to 75 in good health and CMV-seropositive. The CDR3 runs from the conserved cysteine through the conserved F or W. D genes are given only for firm matches. The listing skips clone size in some rows; elsewhere it reads once, few, many or a size class.

d_call	clone_size	v_call	j_call	cdr3_nt	cdr3_aa
TRBD1	.	TRBV27	TRBJ2-1	TGTGCCAGCAGTCTACAGGGGTGGTCCTACAATGAGCAGTTCTTC	CASSLQGWSYNEQFF
TRBD2	few	TRBV25-1	TRBJ2-1	TGTGCCAGCAGTGAGGGGACTAGCGGACCCTCGGTGCACAATGAGCAGTTCTTC	CASSEGTSGPSVHNEQFF
.	.	TRBV5-6	TRBJ2-5	TGTGCCAGCAGCGTCCTCCCCCGGGGCGGGGGCGGGACCCAGTACTTC	CASSVLPRGGGGTQYF
TRBD2	.	TRBV2	TRBJ2-2	TGTGCCAGCGGGAGGGAAATGGACACCGGGGAGCTGTTTTTT	CASGREMDTGELFF
.	few	TRBV7-3	TRBJ2-7	TGTGCCAGCAGCCCCGGGGGTTCCTACGAGCAGTACTTC	CASSPGGSYEQYF
.	.	TRBV2	TRBJ2-7	TGTGCCAGCGTCTCGGGGGTGGAAAGAGGCGAGCAGTACTTC	CASVSGVERGEQYF
.	few	TRBV5-4	TRBJ2-1	TGTGCCAGCAGCTTTTTTGGAGGGATGCGGCAGTTCTTC	CASSFFGGMRQFF
.	few	TRBV5-6	TRBJ2-6	TGTGCCAGCAGTGCTGGGCGGAGGATTGAGTCTGGGGCCAACGTCCTGACTTTC	CASSAGRRIESGANVLTF
.	.	TRBV9	TRBJ1-4	TGTGCCAGCAGCGTAAACCCAGCGGCTAATGAAAAACTGTTTTTT	CASSVNPAANEKLFF
TRBD1	few	TRBV7-3	TRBJ2-7	TGTGCCAGCAGCTTGGACAGGGGATCCGAGCAGTACTTC	CASSLDRGSEQYF
.	few	TRBV6-5	TRBJ2-7	TGTGCCAGCAGTTACTCGGGCAACTACGAGCAGTACTTC	CASSYSGNYEQYF
.	few	TRBV10-3	TRBJ1-5	TGTGCCATCAGTGAAGACCAGGGAGGTCGGGGACAGCCCCAGCATTTT	CAISEDQGGRGQPQHF
.	.	TRBV2	TRBJ1-2	TGTGCCAGCAGCCCAGGGGCCAACTATGGCTACACCTTC	CASSPGANYGYTF
.	.	TRBV27	TRBJ2-1	TGTGCCAGCACAGAAGGACTTAAAAGGAATGAGCAGTTCTTC	CASTEGLKRNEQFF
TRBD1	.	TRBV11-2	TRBJ1-2	TGTGCCAGCAGCGGGACAGGGCGGTTCGGCTACACCTTC	CASSGTGRFGYTF
.	few	TRBV6-5	TRBJ2-7	TGTGCCAGCGGACTTTACTACGAGCAGTACTTC	CASGLYYEQYF
.	few	TRBV28	TRBJ1-2	TGTGCCACGGGGGGGCGTTCGGCGGTCTATGGCTACACCTTC	CATGGRSAVYGYTF
TRBD2	.	TRBV30	TRBJ2-2	TGTGCCTGGAGTCCTGGGGGGACTAGTAGGACCGGGGAGCTGTTTTTT	CAWSPGGTSRTGELFF
.	.	TRBV11-2	TRBJ2-7	TGTGCCAGCAGTTCCGGGCGGTCGAGGGACGAGCAGTACTTC	CASSSGRSRDEQYF
TRBD2	once	TRBV2	TRBJ2-7	TGTGCCAGCCGACTAGCGGGTACCTACGAGCAGTACTTC	CASRLAGTYEQYF
.	.	TRBV7-2	TRBJ1-4	TGTGCCAGCAGCTTCGGGTTTCACCTTAATGAAAAACTGTTTTTT	CASSFGFHLNEKLFF
TRBD1	.	TRBV5-4	TRBJ2-3	TGTGCCAGCAGCTTGCAGGGGGCATCAGATACGCAGTATTTT	CASSLQGASDTQYF
.	few	TRBV6-1	TRBJ1-1	TGTGCCAGCAGTTATAGGAGGGACACTGAAGCTTTCTTT	CASSYRRDTEAFF
TRBD1	.	TRBV18	TRBJ2-6	TGTGCCAGCTCACCCCGGACAGGCTCTGGGGCCAACGTCCTGACTTTC	CASSPRTGSGANVLTF
.	.	TRBV7-9	TRBJ2-1	TGTGCCAGCAGCCGGACAGATAATTACAATGAGCAGTTCTTC	CASSRTDNYNEQFF
.	.	TRBV15	TRBJ1-3	TGTGCCACCAGCAGGCAGGGCCCAGCTGGAAACACCATATATTTT	CATSRQGPAGNTIYF
.	.	TRBV21-1	TRBJ1-3	TGTGCTAAGCTCACGACAGCCTCTGGAAACACCATATATTTT	CAKLTTASGNTIYF